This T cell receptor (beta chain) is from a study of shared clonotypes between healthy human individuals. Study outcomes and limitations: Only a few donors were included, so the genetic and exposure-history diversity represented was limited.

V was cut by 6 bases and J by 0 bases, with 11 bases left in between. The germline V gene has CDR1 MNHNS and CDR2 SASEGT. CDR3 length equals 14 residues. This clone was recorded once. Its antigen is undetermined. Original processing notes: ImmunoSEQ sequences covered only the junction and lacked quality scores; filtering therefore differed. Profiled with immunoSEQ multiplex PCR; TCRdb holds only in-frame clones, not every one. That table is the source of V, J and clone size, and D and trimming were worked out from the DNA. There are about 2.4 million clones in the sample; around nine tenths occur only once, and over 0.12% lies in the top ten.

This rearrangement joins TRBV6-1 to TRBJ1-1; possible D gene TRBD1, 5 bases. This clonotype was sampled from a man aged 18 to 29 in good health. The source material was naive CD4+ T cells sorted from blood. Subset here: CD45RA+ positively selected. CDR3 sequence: CASRQDQLNTEAFF. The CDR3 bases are TGTGCCAGCAGACAGGACCAGCTGAACACTGAAGCTTTCTTT.